The sequence of this TCR beta chain was determined in a study of Ad26.COV2.S vaccination and SARS-CoV-2 variants. Trimming cost V 2 bases and J 4 bases, with 9 bases left between them. The CDR3 covers 13 residues. CDR1 is MNHEY and CDR2 is SMNVEV in the germline V gene (reference sequence). In this sample, this clone turned up a few times. Other nucleotide sequences in the sample specify the same CDR3. This table comes from immunoSEQ multiplex PCR, and its TCRdb copy is limited to in-frame clones, with some not included. The table has about 350,000 clones, 70% to 90% seen once. Treatment defined: 15 to 20 received Ad26.COV2.S at low or high dose, single or two shots; about 5 received placebo; per-sample allocation not given. On day 63 after the first injection, vaccine and placebo recipients gave samples.

J is TRBJ2-7 and V is TRBV27, with D perhaps matching TRBD2 (5 bases). The sample here was peripheral blood, taken in a trial of Ad26.COV2.S vaccine versus placebo. The sequence derives from a person between 18 and 65 years old who received the Ad26.COV2.S COVID-19 vaccine or a placebo. CDR3 sequence reads: CASSLNRGYEQYF. CDR3 nucleotides: TGTGCCAGCAGTTTAAATCGGGGTTACGAGCAGTACTTC.